The 32 T cell receptor beta chains given below trace back to one sample, sequenced in a study of T-cell reconstitution after alpha-beta-depleted transplantation in children. Unique molecular identifiers tagged the TCRbeta library. TCRdb re-analysed the PCR reads in MiXCR, keeping a single row per CDR3 protein. The sample contains over 550,000 distinct CDR3 sequences, roughly a tenth of which appear only once. The input for sequencing was PBMCs from the stem cell graft donor, taken from the stem cell graft. Source of these receptors: a human donor who donated a stem cell graft to a child with acute myeloid leukemia.

This clonotype turned up a few times. V and J are TRBV7-8 and TRBJ2-1; D is unresolved. The CDR3 consists of 12 residues. Trimming removed 8 bases at V and 5 bases at J, with 10 bases between. Germline loops: CDR1 SGHVS, CDR2 FQNEAQ. The CDR3 reads CASLGSNNEQFF. As DNA, the CDR3 is TGTGCCAGCTTAGGCTCTAACAATGAGCAGTTCTTC.

In its sample, this clonotype was seen a few times. V usage is TRBV20-1 and J usage is TRBJ2-3; 9 nucleotides agree with TRBD1. V gave up 3 bases and J gave up 6 bases; unmatched junction bases: 4. The germline CDR1 and CDR2 sequences are DFQATT and SNEGSKA (reference sequence). The CDR3 contains 13 residues. CDR3 in amino acids: CSASNRGRDTQYF. CDR3 nucleotide sequence: TGCAGTGCTAGTAACAGGGGGCGTGATACGCAGTATTTT.

In this sample, this clonotype turned up many times. J is TRBJ2-1 and V is TRBV12-3 or TRBV12-4, with D perhaps TRBD2 (5 bases). The CDR3 extends over 13 amino acids. V was clipped by 10 bases and J by 1 base, with 11 bases between them. The CDR3 coding sequence is TGTGCCACCACCGGGATATCCTACAATGAGCAGTTCTTC. This translates into CATTGISYNEQFF.

This clonotype was observed many times. The chain is built from TRBV27 and TRBJ2-1, with D perhaps TRBD2 (7 bases). Trimming cost V 4 bases and J 7 bases, with 20 bases left between them. The germline V gene encodes CDR1 MNHEY and CDR2 SMNVEV (reference sequence). The CDR3 extends over 16 amino acids. In DNA form, the CDR3 reads TGTGCCAGCAGTTCCCCTGGTGGGGGGGCTGGTAATGAGCAGTTCTTC. This gives the protein CASSSPGGGAGNEQFF.

This clonotype has only a few counts. This chain links TRBV7-2 with TRBJ2-7; no definite D call. The CDR3 covers 14 residues. V lost 4 bases and J 2 bases, leaving 12 bases between the germline ends. Germline CDR1 is SGHTA and CDR2 is FQGNSA. CDR3 sequence: CASSYGPAAYEQYF. CDR3 DNA: TGTGCCAGCAGCTATGGTCCTGCCGCCTACGAGCAGTACTTC.

This clonotype was seen a single time. One junction end disagrees with the germline gene, perhaps due to a read error. The genes are TRBV20-1 and TRBJ2-1, with 13 bases matching TRBD2. The germline V gene has CDR1 DFQATT and CDR2 SNEGSKA (reference sequence). The CDR3 extends over 17 amino acids. CDR3 protein: CCARGPGTSGNYNEQFF. The CDR3 DNA reads TGCTGTGCTAGAGGCCCGGGGACTAGCGGGAATTACAATGAGCAGTTCTTC.

This clonotype was observed a handful of times. The chain recombines TRBV29-1 with TRBJ1-2; tentatively, D is TRBD1 (5 bases). This CDR3 has 12 residues. Per the germline V gene, CDR1 is SQVTM and CDR2 is ANQGSEA. With 7 bases removed from V and 4 bases from J, the gap between germline ends came to 13 bases. This chain's CDR3 is CSARSGLYGYTF. Written as DNA, the CDR3 is TGCAGCGCCCGGTCGGGACTCTATGGCTACACCTTC.

This clonotype was seen a few times. The chain is built from TRBV20-1 and TRBJ1-4, with D possibly matching TRBD1 (5 bases). The CDR3 consists of 13 residues. Trimming shortened V by 3 bases and J by 7 bases, and 12 bases separated the two germline ends. The germline V gene has CDR1 DFQATT and CDR2 SNEGSKA (reference sequence). The CDR3 nucleotides read TGCAGTGCTAGGATCCCGGGGCGTGAAAAACTGTTTTTT. Protein sequence: CSARIPGREKLFF.

Only a few counts were recorded for this clonotype. The chain employs TRBV11-2 and TRBJ2-6, with TRBD2 identical over 13 bases. Per germline, CDR1 SGHAT and CDR2 FQNNGV. V shed 2 bases, J shed 0 bases, and the junction held 1 base outside the gene matches. The CDR3 contains 18 residues. The CDR3 DNA reads as TGTGCCAGCAGCTTAACTAGCGGGAGGGGCTCTGGGGCCAACGTCCTGACTTTC. It is translated as CASSLTSGRGSGANVLTF.

The J gene is TRBJ2-7, the V gene TRBV14, with 7 bases matching TRBD1. The CDR3 has 15 residues. V lost 4 bases and J lost 2; bases outside the gene matches: 8. Germline CDR1 SGHDN, CDR2 FVKESK. In DNA, the CDR3 is TGTGCCAGCAGCCGACAGGGAATGGAAGCCTACGAGCAGTACTTC. Encoded protein: CASSRQGMEAYEQYF.

The sample holds a few counts of this clonotype. The chain couples TRBV12-3 or TRBV12-4 to TRBJ2-5, with D tentatively TRBD2 (6 bases). This CDR3 is built from 13 residues. The V end lost 3 bases, the J end lost 4 bases, and 9 bases lay between the germline ends. CDR3 nucleotides: TGTGCCAGCAGTTTCGGGAGCATAGAGACCCAGTACTTC. Its protein is CASSFGSIETQYF.

This clonotype turned up a few times. This rearrangement joins TRBV9 to TRBJ2-6, with 7 positions matching TRBD2. J lost 4 bases, V lost 0 bases, and 10 bases had no gene match. The CDR3 covers 18 residues. CDR1 SGDLS and CDR2 YYNGEE come from the germline V gene. Here the CDR3 reads CASSVESRGGYGANVLTF. CDR3 in DNA: TGTGCCAGCAGCGTAGAGAGCCGGGGAGGGTACGGGGCCAACGTCCTGACTTTC.

This clonotype was seen a handful of times. The chain couples TRBV10-3 to TRBJ2-1, with D perhaps matching TRBD1 or TRBD2 (5 bases each). The CDR3 extends over 14 amino acids. In germline, CDR1 is ENHRY, CDR2 SYGVKD. Between the trimmed V and J ends, which lost 10 bases and 8 bases, there was a span of 21 bases. The CDR3 DNA follows: TGTGCCACTAGGGACCCTCTAAATAATCATGAGCAGTTCTTC. Translation: CATRDPLNNHEQFF.

This clonotype was observed a handful of times. V usage is TRBV11-2 and J usage is TRBJ1-2; tentatively, D is TRBD1 (5 bases). CDR1 is SGHAT and CDR2 is FQNNGV in the germline V gene. The CDR3 is 19 residues long. Trimming removed 0 bases at V and 5 bases at J, with 25 bases between. In DNA, the CDR3 is TGTGCCAGCAGCTTAGACCTGGGACTGTCTATTGGACGAGGTTATGGCTACACCTTC. It is translated as CASSLDLGLSIGRGYGYTF.

The genes are TRBV20-1 and TRBJ2-7, with a possible D match to TRBD1 (5 bases). Germline-derived CDR1 and CDR2 are DFQATT and SNEGSKA (reference sequence). The length of the CDR3 is 14 residues. Trimming took off 4 bases at V and 3 bases at J, with 16 bases between the two ends. CDR3 sequence reads: CSATSPTVNYEQYF. The DNA of the CDR3 is TGCAGTGCTACCTCCCCGACAGTGAACTACGAGCAGTACTTC.

There are a few counts of this clonotype. The rearrangement uses TRBV29-1 and TRBJ2-3; no clear D. Trimming took off 3 bases at V and 5 bases at J, with 15 bases between the two ends. CDR3 length equals 14 residues. Germline values: CDR1 SQVTM, CDR2 ANQGSEA. The CDR3 protein is CSVEEPRTGDTQYF. The CDR3 DNA is TGCAGCGTTGAGGAGCCTCGGACCGGAGATACGCAGTATTTT.

The CDR3 reads CASSRLSGGENEQFF. CDR3 sequence (DNA): TGTGCCAGCAGCCGTCTATCCGGAGGGGAGAATGAGCAGTTCTTC. The chain combines TRBV6-2 or TRBV6-3 with TRBJ2-1, with D maybe TRBD2 (6 bases). Between the trimmed V and J ends, which lost 6 bases and 7 bases, there was a span of 19 bases. The CDR3 runs 15 residues. In germline, CDR1 is MNHEY, CDR2 SVGEGT.

Remarks on this clonotype: Given a much more abundant clone one base away, this may be a read error. The V and J genes are TRBV7-2 and TRBJ2-7; D gene uncertain. Trimming removed 4 bases at V and 4 bases at J, with 5 bases between. Germline CDR1 and CDR2: SGHTA and FQGNSA. This CDR3 is built from 11 residues. Written as DNA, the CDR3 is TGTGCCAGCAGCTCCGAGTACGAGCAGTACTTC. This codes for CASSSEYEQYF. The complete variable domain, with remaining parts taken from reference TRBV7-2 and TRBJ2-7, reads GAGVSQSPSNKVTEKGKDVELRCDPISGHTALYWYRQSLGQGLEFLIYFQGNSAPDKSGLPSDRFSAERTGGSVSTLTIQRTQQEDSAVYLCASSSEYEQYFGPGTRLTVT.

This chain uses TRBV5-1 with TRBJ2-3; TRBD2 agrees at 8 bases. The CDR3 totals 18 residues. V shed 0 bases, J shed 0 bases, and the junction held 9 bases outside the gene matches. CDR1 SGHRS and CDR2 YFSETQ come from the germline V gene. CDR3 nucleotides: TGCGCCAGCAGCTTGGAGAACTATAGCGGGACTAGCACAGATACGCAGTATTTT. Translation gives CASSLENYSGTSTDTQYF. Combining the CDR3 with reference TRBV5-1 and TRBJ2-3 gives the whole variable domain KAGVTQTPRYLIKTRGQQVTLSCSPISGHRSVSWYQQTPGQGLQFLFEYFSETQRNKGNFPGRFSGRQFSNSRSEMNVSTLELGDSALYLCASSLENYSGTSTDTQYFGPGTRLTVL.

There are many counts of this clonotype. This chain connects TRBV12-3 or TRBV12-4 to TRBJ2-1, with TRBD2 matching 9 bases. The CDR3 is 15 residues long. The V gene end was trimmed by 0 bases and the J gene end by 6 bases; junction bases not matched to a gene: 3. The CDR3 is CASSLAVAGANEQFF. The CDR3 DNA reads TGTGCCAGCAGTTTAGCGGTAGCGGGAGCCAATGAGCAGTTCTTC.

The chain links TRBV20-1 to TRBJ1-4; tentatively, D is TRBD1 (5 bases). This CDR3 spans 13 amino acids. Germline CDR1 reads DFQATT; CDR2 reads SNEGSKA (reference sequence). Trimming removed 5 bases at V and 4 bases at J, with 11 bases between. The CDR3 reads CSALDTYNEKLFF. The CDR3, as DNA: TGCAGTGCTCTGGACACTTATAATGAAAAACTGTTTTTT.

This clonotype has just a few counts. The chain has TRBV12-3 or TRBV12-4 and TRBJ1-2; tentative D call: TRBD1 (6 bases). V was clipped by 6 bases and J by 0 bases, with 23 bases between them. The CDR3 totals 18 residues. The DNA of the CDR3 is TGTGCCAGCAGAGTGCCTTACCGACAGGTCCGAGCTAACTATGGCTACACCTTC. Translating gives CASRVPYRQVRANYGYTF.

CDR3 bases: TGTGCCAGCAAAGGAGGGGGCACTGAAGCTTTCTTT. It specifies CASKGGGTEAFF. This chain links TRBV12-3 or TRBV12-4 with TRBJ1-1; weak D call: TRBD1 (6 bases). This CDR3 is built from 12 residues. V shed 7 bases and J shed 4 bases, with 10 bases lying between them.

There are a few counts of this clonotype. The chain combines TRBV7-8 with TRBJ2-1, with 10 bases identical to TRBD2. The trim removed 7 bases at V and 4 bases at J, leaving 16 bases unmatched. Germline V CDR1 and CDR2: SGHVS, FQNEAQ. The CDR3 consists of 18 residues. The CDR3 here is CASNLGASGSALYNEQFF. Here the CDR3 DNA reads TGTGCCAGCAACCTGGGGGCTAGCGGGAGCGCTTTGTACAATGAGCAGTTCTTC.

This clonotype was picked up a small number of times. This chain links TRBV29-1 with TRBJ2-3; the match to TRBD2 covers 9 bases. CDR1 SQVTM and CDR2 ANQGSEA come from the germline V gene. This CDR3 has 12 amino acids. The V and J ends lost 7 bases and 10 bases, in that order; junction bases with no gene match: 9. The CDR3 region is CSGLLAGGAQYF. As DNA, the CDR3 is TGCAGCGGCCTCCTGGCGGGAGGGGCGCAGTATTTT.

This clonotype has just a few counts. This rearrangement joins TRBV5-1 to TRBJ2-7; 7 positions agree with TRBD2. V trimming: 4 bases; J trimming: 7 bases; junction bases outside the gene matches: 11. CDR1 SGHRS and CDR2 YFSETQ come from the germline V gene. CDR3 size: 14 residues. CDR3 in DNA: TGCGCCAGCAGCGCCCGACCGCCGCGGGGGGAGCAGTACTTC. Residues: CASSARPPRGEQYF.

This clonotype occurred a few times. The J gene is TRBJ2-1, the V gene TRBV28; 9 nucleotides agree with TRBD1. In germline, CDR1 is MDHEN, CDR2 SYDVKM. The CDR3 has 17 amino acids. Trimming took 6 bases from V and 5 from J; bases not matched to a gene: 14. CDR3: CASSSSYRDRVNNEQFF. DNA of the CDR3: TGTGCCAGCAGCTCCTCCTACCGGGACAGGGTAAACAATGAGCAGTTCTTC.

This clonotype came up a few times. This rearrangement joins TRBV7-2 to TRBJ1-3; D is possibly TRBD1 (5 bases). Germline V gene lookup returns CDR1 SGHTA and CDR2 FQGNSA. With 5 bases removed from V and 0 bases from J, the gap between germline ends came to 14 bases. This CDR3 region has 16 residues. The CDR3 loop reads CASSAGTAGSGNTIYF. As DNA, the CDR3 is TGTGCCAGCAGCGCGGGGACGGCTGGCTCTGGAAACACCATATATTTT.

The chain employs TRBV6-2 or TRBV6-3 and TRBJ1-2; D gene ambiguous. Germline V gives CDR1 MNHEY, CDR2 SVGEGT. The ends were cut back, 4 bases at V and 4 bases at J, with 16 bases in the middle. This CDR3 has 15 residues. The CDR3 loop reads CASSFWSRLFYGYTF. The CDR3 DNA follows: TGTGCCAGCAGTTTCTGGAGTCGGCTTTTCTATGGCTACACCTTC.

Concerning this clonotype itself: This may come from a read error, since a much larger clone is one base off. This CDR3 is missing its conserved last phenylalanine or tryptophan, likely due to a read error. The chain links TRBV3-1 to TRBJ1-1, with D uncertain. V was trimmed by 2 bases and J by 4 bases, leaving 5 bases between them. Germline V gives CDR1 LGHDT, CDR2 YNNKEL (reference sequence). This CDR3 spans 12 amino acids. CDR3 protein: CASSQSVTEAFL. CDR3 nucleotide sequence: TGTGCCAGCAGCCAATCGGTCACTGAAGCTTTCTTG.

The chain uses TRBV2 and TRBJ2-2; the match to TRBD1 covers 10 bases. The germline gives CDR1 SNHLY, CDR2 FYNNEI. This CDR3 spans 14 amino acids. Unmatched junction bases numbered 3, after V lost 8 bases and J lost 3 bases. This chain's CDR3 is CASGTGVDTGELFF. In DNA form, the CDR3 reads TGTGCCAGCGGGACAGGGGTGGACACCGGGGAGCTGTTTTTT.

The rearrangement links TRBV20-1 to TRBJ2-1; weak D call: TRBD2 (5 bases). Per the germline V gene, CDR1 is DFQATT and CDR2 is SNEGSKA (reference sequence). CDR3 length: 13 residues. V lost 3 bases and J lost 4, with 10 bases in between. The CDR3 protein is CSASQKRYNEQFF. The CDR3 nucleotides are TGCAGTGCTAGCCAAAAGCGGTACAATGAGCAGTTCTTC.